This TCR beta chain was observed in a study of cytomegalovirus exposure and HLA in healthy donors. There are 15 residues in the CDR3. V lost 5 bases, J lost 3 bases, and 13 bases lay in between. CDR1 and CDR2 from the germline V gene are SGHVS and FQNEAQ. Primers for the PCR totalled 60 Vbeta and 13 Jbeta. The method was immunoSEQ multiplex PCR; TCRdb's version includes in-frame clones alone and lacks a portion of them. The sample carries 150,000 to 200,000 clones, approximately 75% recorded once. This receptor was identified in a man in his forties or fifties in good health and CMV-seropositive. The source material was PBMCs. The chain carries TRBV7-8 and TRBJ1-4, with a weak D call TRBD1 (6 bases). In nucleotides, the CDR3 is TGTGCCAGCAGCACCGTACAGGGCCCTAATGAAAAACTGTTTTTT. This encodes CASSTVQGPNEKLFF.